This TCR beta chain originates from a study of early T cells in non-severe SARS-CoV-2 infection. TCRdb called the 5' RACE reads again in MiXCR, with one record for every CDR3 protein. The sample contains 45,000 to 75,000 distinct CDR3 sequences, about 8.9% of which appear only once. Germline CDR1 SGHDT, CDR2 YYEEEE. The junction had 7 bases not matched to a gene; V was cut back by 2 bases and J by 0 bases. This CDR3 is 18 amino acids long. The source material was whole blood. The chain links TRBV5-6 to TRBJ1-4; TRBD1 matches at 10 bases. The source is an adult who was a healthcare worker with PCR-confirmed SARS-CoV-2 infection or an uninfected control (not recorded which). The CDR3, as DNA: TGTGCCAGCAGCTTCCGACAGGGGGCAGCCTCAACTAATGAAAAACTGTTTTTT. This translates into CASSFRQGAASTNEKLFF.